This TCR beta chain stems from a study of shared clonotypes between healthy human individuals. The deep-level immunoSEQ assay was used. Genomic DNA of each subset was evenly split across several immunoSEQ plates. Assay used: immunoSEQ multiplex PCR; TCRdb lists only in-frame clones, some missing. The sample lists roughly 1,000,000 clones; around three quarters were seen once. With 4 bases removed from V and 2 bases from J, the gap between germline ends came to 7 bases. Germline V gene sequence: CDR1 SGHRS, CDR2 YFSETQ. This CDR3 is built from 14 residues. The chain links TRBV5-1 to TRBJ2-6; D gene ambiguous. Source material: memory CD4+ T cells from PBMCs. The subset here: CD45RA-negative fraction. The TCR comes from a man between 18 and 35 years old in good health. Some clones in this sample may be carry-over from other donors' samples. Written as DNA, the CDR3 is TGCGCCAGCAGCCCCGATACTGGGGCCAACGTCCTGACTTTC. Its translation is CASSPDTGANVLTF.